This TCR beta chain is from a study of blood T cells in healthy people across ages. V was clipped by 0 bases and J by 2 bases; unmatched bases: 3. CDR3 length: 15 residues. CDR1 and CDR2 (germline): SGDLS, YYNGEE. Every sample gave at least 5 micrograms of total RNA when it was extracted. The use of a sample-barcoded 5' primer and a J-beta primer mix characterized a second PCR of about 7 to 12 cycles. Each CDR3 protein is one row after TCRdb ran MiXCR on the 5' RACE reads. This sample yields about 1.4 million distinct CDR3 sequences, of which roughly 64% are seen a single time; over 5% belongs to the top ten.

The chain links TRBV9 to TRBJ2-3; 7 nucleotides align to TRBD1. The sequence was collected from a young man in good health. The sequencing sample was made of blood. The CDR3 here is CASSVGQGVTDTQYF. The CDR3 DNA sequence: TGTGCCAGCAGCGTAGGTCAGGGGGTCACAGATACGCAGTATTTT. Drawing the rest from reference TRBV9 and TRBJ2-3, the complete variable domain is DSGVTQTPKHLITATGQRVTLRCSPRSGDLSVYWYQQSLDQGLQFLIQYYNGEERAKGNILERFSAQQFPDLHSELNLSSLELGDSALYFCASSVGQGVTDTQYFGPGTRLTVL.